These 8 T cell receptor beta chains were all obtained from the same sample, sequenced in a study of identical twins. TCRdb itself ran the 5' RACE reads through MiXCR, one entry per CDR3 protein. The sample lists 220,000 or so distinct CDR3 sequences; approximately 7% were seen once. These data were also reused for a study on yellow fever vaccine responses in identical twins.

Sample: memory (CD45RO+) T cells sorted from blood. These receptors originate from a woman between 18 and 30 years old in good health.

The chain carries TRBV10-2 and TRBJ1-5, with D perhaps TRBD1 (5 bases). The V and J ends lost 8 bases and 0 bases respectively, with 8 bases between them. In germline, CDR1 is WSHSY, CDR2 SAAADI. This CDR3 contains 13 residues. The CDR3 region is CASRGVSNQPQHF. For the CDR3, the DNA is TGCGCCAGCCGAGGGGTTAGCAATCAGCCCCAGCATTTT.

This clonotype was counted only a few times. The chain employs TRBV2 and TRBJ1-1; D gene unclear. CDR1 is SNHLY and CDR2 is FYNNEI in the germline V gene. The CDR3 is 14 amino acids. The V gene lost 4 bases and the J gene lost 0 bases, with 9 bases spanning the gap. CDR3 sequence reads: CASSVEQMNTEAFF. The CDR3 DNA reads as TGTGCCAGCAGTGTCGAACAGATGAACACTGAAGCTTTCTTT.

The rearrangement uses TRBV20-1 and TRBJ2-3; 9 bases are shared with TRBD2. With 0 bases clipped from V and 2 bases from J, the junction kept 9 bases outside the gene matches. The V gene's germline CDR1 is DFQATT and CDR2 SNEGSKA (reference sequence). This CDR3 contains 17 residues. This CDR3 is CSARDPSTSGTTDTQYF. The CDR3, as DNA: TGCAGTGCTAGAGATCCCTCGACTAGCGGAACCACAGATACGCAGTATTTT.

This clonotype was seen repeatedly, ten times or more. This sequence joins TRBV4-1 and TRBJ1-3; 9 bases match TRBD1. Germline-derived CDR1 and CDR2 are MGHRA and YSYEKL. J lost 0 bases, V lost 2 bases, and 14 bases had no gene match. There are 20 residues in the CDR3. The CDR3: CASSQFLARTGAFSGNTIYF. The CDR3 DNA reads TGCGCCAGCAGCCAATTTCTTGCCAGGACAGGGGCCTTCTCTGGAAACACCATATATTTT.

This clonotype occurred many times. This chain links TRBV11-1 with TRBJ2-3; TRBD2 aligns across 12 bases. Germline CDR1 and CDR2: SGHAT and FQDESV (reference sequence). The V and J ends lost 5 bases and 10 bases, in that order; junction bases with no gene match: 19. The CDR3 is made up of 18 amino acids. In DNA, the CDR3 is TGTGCCAGCAGCCCCTTTACTAGCGGGGGGTCTTACTTGGTGGCGCAGTATTTT. Encoded protein: CASSPFTSGGSYLVAQYF.

This clonotype was observed a few times. The chain uses TRBV2 and TRBJ2-7; possible D gene TRBD1, 5 bases. The CDR3 contains 12 residues. V shed 7 bases and J shed 2 bases, with 9 bases lying between them. The V gene's germline CDR1 is SNHLY and CDR2 FYNNEI. The CDR3 DNA is TGTGCCAGCATGGGCAGGGCCTACGAGCAGTACTTC. Its protein product is CASMGRAYEQYF.

The V gene is TRBV5-6, the J gene TRBJ1-1; TRBD1 matches 9 bases. V trimming: 2 bases; J trimming: 5 bases; junction bases outside the gene matches: 7. Germline V gives CDR1 SGHDT, CDR2 YYEEEE. This CDR3 comprises 15 residues. The CDR3 region has the DNA TGTGCCAGCAGCTTCCTGGACAGGGGACGGACTGAAGCTTTCTTT. Its translation: CASSFLDRGRTEAFF.

The rearrangement uses TRBV5-1 and TRBJ2-3, with D tentatively TRBD1 (5 bases). Germline assignment: CDR1 SGHRS and CDR2 YFSETQ. There are 16 residues in the CDR3. V gave up 0 bases and J gave up 3 bases, with 14 bases separating them. The CDR3, as DNA: TGCGCCAGCAGCTTGGCCAGCCAGGGAACGACAGATACGCAGTATTTT. Translation gives CASSLASQGTTDTQYF.